This TCR beta chain was obtained from a study of blood T cells in healthy people across ages. A J-beta primer mix and a sample-barcoded 5' primer were used in a second PCR of roughly 6 to 12 cycles. TCRdb independently ran MiXCR on the 5' RACE reads; one entry per CDR3 protein. The repertoire has approximately 2,000,000 distinct CDR3 sequences, about two fifths of them found once; the top ten carry 23%. After removal of 2 bases from V and 3 bases from J, the junction contained 9 bases not matched to a gene. The CDR3 covers 16 residues. Looked up from germline, CDR1 is SGHDT and CDR2 is YYEEEE. This TCR was recovered from a human donor in good health. Sample: blood. The V gene is TRBV5-6, the J gene TRBJ2-5; 8 bases align to TRBD2. CDR3 sequence (DNA): TGTGCCAGCAGCTTAGGACTAGCAGAATTTAAAGAGACCCAGTACTTC. It is translated as CASSLGLAEFKETQYF.